This TCR beta chain stems from a study of beta chain features in type 1 diabetes. Findings and limits, study-wide: Type 1 diabetes patients had TCRB CDR3s that were shorter (moderately but significantly so) in all four CD4+ subsets.

Stem cell-like memory, regulatory, central memory and naive CD4+ cells were sorted via CD45RO/CCR7/CD25/CD127/CD95/CD27. Germline V lookup: CDR1 SGHRS, CDR2 YFSETQ. This CDR3 comprises 15 residues. With regard to this clone: Its antigen is still unknown. A junction boundary mismatches the germline segment, possibly from a read error.

Expressed TCRB transcripts were sequenced after all isolated RNA was converted to cDNA. The assay was immunoSEQ multiplex PCR, and TCRdb's table has in-frame clones only and misses some. The sample includes tens of thousands of clones, roughly 68% of them seen just once. The chain employs TRBV5-1 and TRBJ1-5; possible D gene TRBD1, 5 bases. This TCR was recovered from a woman under 30 with type 1 diabetes. Sample: Tregs from blood. The CDR3: CAGSLGGRVGQPQHF. CDR3 bases: TGCGCCGGCAGCTTGGGGGGGAGGGTAGGTCAGCCCCAGCATTTT.